This T cell receptor beta chain was captured in a study of blood T cell repertoires in COVID-19. Turning to the study itself: Spain, Italy and the United States supplied samples that represented acute and convalescent COVID-19. In each case, the material was cDNA or gDNA derived from T cells, B-cell-depleted T cells, or PBMCs.

The CDR3 is made up of 15 amino acids. Looked up from germline, CDR1 is SGHTA and CDR2 is FQGNSA. V dropped 4 bases and J dropped 0 bases, with 12 bases sitting between them. Per the original data handling: Reference gene primer amplification gave estimated nucleated cell counts. This table comes from immunoSEQ multiplex PCR, and its TCRdb copy is limited to in-frame clones, with some not included. The V and J calls and the clone size are those of that table, but D and trimming were determined from the DNA. The sample holds about 150,000 clones, 85% to 90% seen once. The sequence came from a man aged 50 to 59 with active COVID-19. The rearrangement joins TRBV7-2 to TRBJ1-1; D gene uncertain. Sequenced sample: peripheral blood. The CDR3 is CASSSWERMNTEAFF. CDR3 DNA sequence: TGTGCCAGCAGCTCCTGGGAGCGCATGAACACTGAAGCTTTCTTT.